In its sample, the clone carrying this T cell receptor (beta chain) was seen many times. The antigen is unknown. This sample was included in a study of regulatory T cells in long-lasting Graves disease. Whole-study context: Over 5 years on antithyroid drugs plus positive TSH receptor antibodies marked Graves' disease as persistent. Study-level points and caveats: No thyroid tissue was studied; the work used peripheral blood only. Persistent disease was characterized by preferential usage of TRBV28, TRBJ1-2 and TRBJ2-5.

CDR1 KGHSH and CDR2 LQKENI come from the germline V gene. This CDR3 has 14 residues. V gave up 5 bases and J gave up 4 bases; unmatched junction bases: 6. The time point is: persistent/refractory GD, antithyroid drugs over 5 years with positive TRAb. RNA from PBMCs was the source of the TCR library. Arm-PCR of CDR3 regions and iRepertoire HTBI primers were used to build TCR beta libraries. As processed by the authors: Samples jointly harbored about 65 TRBV and 14 to 15 TRBJ segments. TCRdb used MiXCR to reprocess the multiplex PCR reads, holding one entry per CDR3 protein. The V and J calls shown here were made by TCRdb, not taken from the authors' results. This table holds around 400,000 distinct CDR3 sequences, roughly 23% found once.

This chain joins TRBV18 and TRBJ2-5, with TRBD2 identical over 8 bases. The receptor was isolated from a female donor with Graves disease. Specimen: peripheral blood mononuclear cells (PBMCs), collected when the disease was refractory, from a patient treated with antithyroid drugs. The CDR3 DNA sequence: TGTGCCAGCTCAAGGCGGGAGGCGGTAGAGACCCAGTACTTC. Translated, it gives CASSRREAVETQYF.